Presented here are 17 T cell receptor beta chains from one specimen sequenced in a study of T cells in localized non-small cell lung cancer. The protocol was immunoSEQ multiplex PCR, while the TCRdb copy is restricted to in-frame clones and leaves out a portion. In the table there are around 19,000 clones, about 91% of which are singletons. The sample consisted of peripheral blood, taken before any cancer treatment. All receptors come from a woman aged 35-70 years with stage I lung adenocarcinoma.

The chain joins TRBV9 to TRBJ2-5; a possible D gene is TRBD2 (6 bases). The CDR3 runs 15 residues. Trimming took 0 bases from V and 5 from J, leaving 14 bases between them. The germline gives CDR1 SGDLS, CDR2 YYNGEE. CDR3 sequence reads: CASSVALGRQETQYF. CDR3 DNA: TGTGCCAGCAGCGTAGCCCTCGGGAGACAGGAGACCCAGTACTTC.

This rearrangement joins TRBV10-3 to TRBJ2-1, with a tentative D call TRBD2 (6 bases). This CDR3 region has 15 residues. Germline lookup yields CDR1 ENHRY and CDR2 SYGVKD. Trimming removed 2 bases from V and 6 bases from J, with 14 bases in between. CDR3 region: CAISEVLQEGNEQFF. The CDR3 nucleotides read TGTGCCATCAGTGAGGTCCTCCAGGAGGGCAATGAGCAGTTCTTC.

This clone was found once. The CDR3 is CASSLDYGNTIYF. In nucleotides, the CDR3 is TGTGCCAGCAGCTTAGATTATGGAAACACCATATATTTT. The rearrangement joins TRBV7-2 to TRBJ1-3; no reliable D call. Trimming removed 1 base from V and 3 bases from J, with 4 bases in between. The CDR3 sequence is 13 residues long. Germline-derived CDR1 and CDR2 are SGHTA and FQGNSA.

The rearrangement uses TRBV11-3 and TRBJ1-1; D remains ambiguous. Germline V lookup: CDR1 SGHNT, CDR2 YENEEA. The CDR3 totals 13 residues. The ends were cut back, 1 base at V and 5 bases at J, with 8 bases in the middle. Here the CDR3 reads CASSLGRETEAFF. The CDR3 DNA reads as TGTGCCAGCAGCTTAGGTAGGGAGACTGAAGCTTTCTTT.

This chain joins TRBV7-9 and TRBJ2-1; no reliable D call. The V end lost 5 bases, the J end lost 10 bases, and 12 bases lay between the germline ends. Germline CDR1 is SEHNR and CDR2 is FQNEAQ (reference sequence). This CDR3 spans 12 amino acids. The chain's CDR3 is CASSPIATEQFF. CDR3 coding DNA: TGTGCCAGCAGCCCAATCGCGACCGAGCAGTTCTTC.

This clone was seen more than once but under ten times. The genes are TRBV2 and TRBJ1-6; D may be TRBD1 (6 bases). The CDR3 has 14 amino acids. V lost 2 bases and J 9 bases, leaving 11 bases between the germline ends. Germline CDR1 and CDR2: SNHLY and FYNNEI. CDR3 DNA: TGTGCCAGCAGTGAATATACAGGGCGTTCACCCCTCCACTTT. This gives the protein CASSEYTGRSPLHF.

The chain links TRBV19 to TRBJ1-2; tentative D call: TRBD1 (6 bases). CDR1 is LNHDA, CDR2 SQIVND, per germline (reference sequence). Trimming took 3 bases from V and 8 from J, leaving 13 bases between them. This CDR3 has 13 residues. In DNA, the CDR3 is TGTGCCAGTAGTATCTCGGGGGCCTACGGCTACACCTTC. Residues: CASSISGAYGYTF.

This chain joins TRBV2 and TRBJ2-3, with D possibly being TRBD2 (5 bases). The CDR3 is made up of 14 amino acids. Trimming left V 8 bases short and J 2 bases short, with 14 bases between. The germline V gene has CDR1 SNHLY and CDR2 FYNNEI. As DNA, the CDR3 is TGTGCCAGCGGAGGCCGGGTAGCCACAGATACGCAGTATTTT. It specifies CASGGRVATDTQYF.

The rearrangement joins TRBV14 to TRBJ2-2; 11 bases agree with TRBD2. The CDR3 contains 17 residues. The junction had 8 bases not matched to a gene; V was cut back by 3 bases and J by 5 bases. The germline CDR1 and CDR2 sequences are SGHDN and FVKESK. CDR3: CASSQRKTSGETGELFF. The CDR3 DNA is TGTGCCAGCAGCCAGCGAAAGACTAGCGGGGAGACCGGGGAGCTGTTTTTT.

J is TRBJ1-2 and V is TRBV29-1; D is ambiguous. The CDR3 extends over 13 amino acids. Per the germline V gene, CDR1 is SQVTM and CDR2 is ANQGSEA. The ends were cut back, 7 bases at V and 2 bases at J, with 14 bases in the middle. CDR3 in amino acids: CSAMVGINYGYTF. The CDR3 region has the DNA TGCAGCGCGATGGTAGGGATAAACTATGGCTACACCTTC.

The chain recombines TRBV7-9 with TRBJ2-2, with D perhaps being TRBD1 or TRBD2 (5 bases each). Trimming cost V 6 bases and J 5 bases, with 13 bases left between them. The CDR3 has 14 amino acids. Germline CDR1 is SEHNR and CDR2 is FQNEAQ (reference sequence). CDR3 sequence: CASRPAGGTGELFF. CDR3 in DNA: TGTGCCAGCAGACCGGCTGGGGGAACCGGGGAGCTGTTTTTT.

This clone came up once. This chain uses TRBV7-8 with TRBJ2-3; D is perhaps TRBD2 (5 bases). V lost 1 base and J lost 2, with 13 bases in between. Germline assignment: CDR1 SGHVS and CDR2 FQNEAQ. The CDR3 totals 16 residues. CDR3 bases: TGTGCCAGCAGCTTAGGAGTGCGGGTTAACACAGATACGCAGTATTTT. Residues: CASSLGVRVNTDTQYF.

The chain employs TRBV6-5 and TRBJ1-2; 10 positions agree with TRBD1. Germline V gene sequence: CDR1 MNHEY, CDR2 SVGAGI. The CDR3 is 14 amino acids. After removal of 2 bases from V and 5 bases from J, the junction contained 2 bases not matched to a gene. CDR3 in amino acids: CASSYRDRGYGYTF. Here the CDR3 DNA reads TGTGCCAGCAGTTACCGGGACAGGGGATATGGCTACACCTTC.

This chain links TRBV2 with TRBJ2-2; possibly TRBD1 or TRBD2 for D (5 bases each). The germline gives CDR1 SNHLY, CDR2 FYNNEI. The CDR3 consists of 14 residues. V lost 6 bases, J lost 9 bases, and 17 bases lay in between. In nucleotides, the CDR3 is TGTGCCAGCAGGGGGGACGGTATGTCCCGGGAGCTGTTTTTT. Protein product: CASRGDGMSRELFF.

The chain uses TRBV11-2 and TRBJ1-5; 9 positions agree with TRBD1. The CDR3 totals 15 residues. CDR1 SGHAT and CDR2 FQNNGV come from the germline V gene. Trimming took 1 base from V and 2 from J; bases not matched to a gene: 0. The CDR3 nucleotides are TGTGCCAGCAGCTTAGGGACAGGGGGCAATCAGCCCCAGCATTTT. It yields the protein CASSLGTGGNQPQHF.

V and J are TRBV11-2 and TRBJ2-3, with 14 bases aligning to TRBD2. There are 19 residues in the CDR3. Unmatched junction bases numbered 12, after V lost 4 bases and J lost 3 bases. In germline, CDR1 is SGHAT, CDR2 FQNNGV. CDR3 residues: CASSSYPGLAGVGTDTQYF. For the CDR3, the DNA is TGTGCCAGCAGCTCATACCCGGGACTAGCGGGAGTAGGGACAGATACGCAGTATTTT.

The rearrangement uses TRBV7-2 and TRBJ2-1; D is possibly TRBD2 (6 bases). Germline CDR1 is SGHTA and CDR2 is FQGNSA. V lost 2 bases and J lost 2, with 10 bases in between. This CDR3 is 15 amino acids long. The CDR3 sequence is CASSLLATTYNEQFF. The CDR3 region has the DNA TGTGCCAGCAGCTTACTAGCGACGACCTACAATGAGCAGTTCTTC.